The 9 T cell receptor beta chains below all came from one sample that was sequenced in a study of blood T cell repertoires in COVID-19. Generated by immunoSEQ multiplex PCR, the TCRdb table keeps only in-frame clones and is missing some. The sample includes about 310,000 clones, around 87% seen only once; the top ten take 1%. The source material was peripheral blood. These receptors were taken from a man between 50 and 59 years old with active or convalescent COVID-19.

The chain employs TRBV28 and TRBJ2-7, with 7 bases aligning to TRBD1. The germline V gene has CDR1 MDHEN and CDR2 SYDVKM. This CDR3 region has 15 residues. The V and J ends lost 1 base and 3 bases, in that order; junction bases with no gene match: 6. CDR3 sequence reads: CASSLLGDRDYEQYF. In DNA, the CDR3 is TGTGCCAGCAGTTTATTGGGGGACAGAGACTACGAGCAGTACTTC.

The J gene is TRBJ2-1, the V gene TRBV5-1, with D possibly TRBD2 on 5 matching bases. The CDR3 is 16 residues long. The V gene lost 4 bases and the J gene lost 2 bases, with 16 bases spanning the gap. Germline CDR1 is SGHRS and CDR2 is YFSETQ. The CDR3: CASSPAPADTYNEQFF. The CDR3 DNA follows: TGCGCCAGCAGCCCGGCCCCAGCGGATACCTACAATGAGCAGTTCTTC.

V is TRBV2 and J is TRBJ1-2; 7 bases match TRBD1. Germline loops: CDR1 SNHLY, CDR2 FYNNEI. The trim removed 6 bases at V and 4 bases at J, leaving 8 bases unmatched. CDR3 length: 14 residues. The CDR3 nucleotides read TGTGCCAGCAGAGCAACAGGGGTTGGCTATGGCTACACCTTC. Its protein product is CASRATGVGYGYTF.

The chain carries TRBV10-3 and TRBJ1-3, with D perhaps TRBD1 (5 bases). This CDR3 has 18 amino acids. Trimming stripped 4 bases from V and 0 bases from J, with 19 bases between. Germline V lookup: CDR1 ENHRY, CDR2 SYGVKD. DNA of the CDR3: TGTGCCATCAGTGCGACCCCGGCGGGGACGAGCTCTGGAAACACCATATATTTT. This sequence encodes CAISATPAGTSSGNTIYF.

The chain carries TRBV5-4 and TRBJ1-4, with D possibly matching TRBD1 (5 bases). Germline lookup yields CDR1 SGHNT and CDR2 YYREEE (reference sequence). The length of the CDR3 is 15 residues. V dropped 2 bases and J dropped 0 bases, with 8 bases sitting between them. CDR3 sequence reads: CASSFDSATNEKLFF. The CDR3 DNA reads TGTGCCAGCAGCTTCGACAGTGCAACTAATGAAAAACTGTTTTTT.

This chain uses TRBV7-9 with TRBJ1-6; TRBD1 agrees at 9 bases. Germline values: CDR1 SEHNR, CDR2 FQNEAQ (reference sequence). There are 14 residues in the CDR3. J gave up 8 bases and V 3 bases, and 2 bases lay outside the gene matches. Here the CDR3 reads CASSLTGGDSPLHF. In DNA, the CDR3 is TGTGCCAGCAGCTTGACAGGGGGGGATTCACCCCTCCACTTT.

This clone showed up just once. The genes are TRBV3-1 (or the pseudogene TRBV3-2) and TRBJ2-5; 7 bases match TRBD2. V trimming: 2 bases; J trimming: 1 base; junction bases outside the gene matches: 1. Germline CDR1 is LGHDT and CDR2 is YNNKEL (reference sequence). There are 14 residues in the CDR3. The CDR3 loop is CASSQLAAQETQYF. The CDR3 coding sequence is TGTGCCAGCAGCCAACTAGCGGCCCAAGAGACCCAGTACTTC.

The J gene is TRBJ2-3, the V gene TRBV7-3, with 7 bases lining up with TRBD2. V shed 1 base, J shed 6 bases, and the junction held 4 bases outside the gene matches. CDR1 SGHTA and CDR2 FQGTGA come from the germline V gene. The CDR3 covers 14 residues. The CDR3 reads CASSLRLAGDTQYF. The CDR3 DNA follows: TGTGCCAGCAGCTTAAGACTAGCAGGCGATACGCAGTATTTT.

The chain couples TRBV11-2 to TRBJ1-6, with a tentative D call TRBD1 (5 bases). Trimming took 5 bases from V and 10 from J, leaving 18 bases between them. The germline CDR1 and CDR2 sequences are SGHAT and FQNNGV. This CDR3 spans 15 amino acids. CDR3 coding DNA: TGTGCCAGCAGCGAGGTTTTAGGGGTAGGGTCACCCCTCCACTTT. Translation: CASSEVLGVGSPLHF.